Listed below are T cell receptor beta chains from one sample, sequenced in a study of identical twins. TCRdb re-analysed the 5' RACE reads in MiXCR, keeping a single row per CDR3 protein. Of some 250,000 distinct CDR3 sequences in the sample, about 6.7% were seen once. This sample was also put to use in a study of T cells expressing NK-cell markers.

Sequencing was done on a sample of CD8+ T cells sorted from blood. These receptors all come from a woman under 30 in good health. Both conserved end residues are part of each CDR3. A D gene is named only where the DNA matches it firmly. For some rows the clone size is stated as once, few or many, or as a class when expanded; others skip it.

cdr3_length clone_size j_call d_call v_call cdr3_nt cdr3_aa
12 many TRBJ2-7 NA TRBV12-3/TRBV12-4 TGTGCCAGCAGCCTGGACCTCTACGAGCAGTACTTC CASSLDLYEQYF
16 few TRBJ2-7 TRBD1 TRBV12-3/TRBV12-4 TGTGCCAGCAGTGATACCTTTGGGACAGCCTCCTACGAGCAGTACTTC CASSDTFGTASYEQYF
14 NA TRBJ2-7 TRBD2 TRBV6-2/TRBV6-3 TGTGCCAGCAGTCTTAGCGGGAGAAGCTACGAGCAGTACTTC CASSLSGRSYEQYF
17 few TRBJ1-1 NA TRBV24-1 TGTGCCACCAGTGATGGGAGGGGGGGCAGTGGGAACACTGAAGCTTTCTTT CATSDGRGGSGNTEAFF
14 few TRBJ2-7 NA TRBV5-5 TGTGCCAGCGGCGATTTACGCGCCAACTACGAGCAGTACTTC CASGDLRANYEQYF
15 few TRBJ2-7 NA TRBV27 TGTGCCAGCAGTTTACGGGCGATTCCCACCTACGAGCAGTACTTC CASSLRAIPTYEQYF
14 few TRBJ1-6 NA TRBV12-3/TRBV12-4 TGTGCCAGCAGCGAGGACGGACTGAATTCACCCCTCCACTTT CASSEDGLNSPLHF
12 many TRBJ2-3 NA TRBV7-9 TGTGCCAGCAGTTCTGGGGGGGATACGCAGTATTTT CASSSGGDTQYF
14 NA TRBJ2-1 NA TRBV27 TGTGCCAGCAGAGAGGCCTCACGAGACAATGAGCAGTTCTTC CASREASRDNEQFF
15 few TRBJ2-7 TRBD1 TRBV5-1 TGCGCCAGCAGCTACGAGACAGGGCGAAGCTACGAGCAGTACTTC CASSYETGRSYEQYF
17 many TRBJ1-6 NA TRBV12-3/TRBV12-4 TGTGCCAGCAGGGGGGCGATGGGGAGCTCCTATAATTCACCCCTCCACTTT CASRGAMGSSYNSPLHF
17 NA TRBJ2-1 NA TRBV4-1 TGCGCCAGCAGCCAAGTAGCTGGACTCCCTCCGGCGAATGAGCAGTTCTTC CASSQVAGLPPANEQFF
14 NA TRBJ1-2 TRBD1 TRBV7-9 TGTGCCAGCACCCTACTGGGACAGGGAAATGGCTACACCTTC CASTLLGQGNGYTF
11 many TRBJ2-3 NA TRBV27 TGTGCCAGCAGTTATTATAATACGCAGTATTTT CASSYYNTQYF
16 few TRBJ1-4 NA TRBV2 TGTGCCAGCAGTGAAGCTCGGATAGGGGCAACAGAAAAACTGTTTTTT CASSEARIGATEKLFF
16 NA TRBJ2-1 NA TRBV11-2 TGTGCCAGCAGCTCCCCTCAGGGAAGTACCTACAATGAGCAGTTCTTC CASSSPQGSTYNEQFF
12 few TRBJ1-5 NA TRBV12-3/TRBV12-4 TGTGCCAGCAGCCCCGATAGGGAGCCCCAGCATTTT CASSPDREPQHF
13 many TRBJ2-1 NA TRBV27 TGTGCCAGCAGTTTATCGGTGTACAATGAGCAGTTCTTC CASSLSVYNEQFF
13 many TRBJ2-1 TRBD2 TRBV29-1 TGCATCATGAGCGGGGGGATTAGTAATGAGCAGTTCTTC CIMSGGISNEQFF
14 many TRBJ2-4 TRBD1 TRBV7-9 TGTGCCAGCAGCCCTGATCGGGGACAGCTAATTCAGTACTTC CASSPDRGQLIQYF
16 NA TRBJ2-1 TRBD2 TRBV14 TGTGCCAGCAGCCAAGGACGGGGGGGATACTACAATGAGCAGTTCTTC CASSQGRGGYYNEQFF
16 NA TRBJ2-7 NA TRBV12-3/TRBV12-4 TGTGCCAGCAGTCCCATATCCAGGGAACACTCCTACGAGCAGTACTTC CASSPISREHSYEQYF
16 NA TRBJ2-1 TRBD2 TRBV7-7 TGTGCCAGCAGCAAGGGACTAGCGGGAGTTTACAATGAGCAGTTCTTC CASSKGLAGVYNEQFF
16 NA TRBJ1-2 TRBD1 TRBV7-9 TGTGCCAGCAGCTATAATCCCCGACAGGGTAACTATGGCTACACCTTC CASSYNPRQGNYGYTF
13 NA TRBJ1-6 NA TRBV3-1 TGTGCCAGCACCCCAACAGCCCGTGCTCCCCTCCACTTT CASTPTARAPLHF
13 many TRBJ2-3 NA TRBV27 TGTGCCAGCAGTTACATCAGCACAGATACGCAGTATTTT CASSYISTDTQYF
15 many TRBJ1-2 NA TRBV7-9 TGTGCCAGCAGCTTAGCCCTGACAGGTGCCTATGGCTACACCTTC CASSLALTGAYGYTF
14 many TRBJ2-3 NA TRBV29-1 TGCAGCGTTCAAGGGTTGGGGGGCGCAGATACGCAGTATTTT CSVQGLGGADTQYF